Listed below are T cell receptor beta chains from one sample, sequenced in a study of blood T cells in healthy people across ages. TCRdb recomputed calls from the 5' RACE reads with MiXCR, one row per CDR3 protein. The sample holds roughly 1,500,000 distinct CDR3 sequences, about 31% seen once. Sequences were obtained from blood. These receptors all stem from a woman aged 25 to 39 in good health. The CDR3 runs from the conserved cysteine through the conserved F or W. Each record gives: clone size, D gene, J gene, V gene, CDR3 protein, CDR3 DNA. The D gene is left open where the match is weak. Part of the rows lack a size; the others show once, few, many or a class for expanded clones.

- - TRBJ1-6 TRBV6-5 CASRMVDNSPLHF TGTGCCAGCAGAATGGTTGATAATTCACCCCTCCACTTT
- - TRBJ2-1 TRBV27 CASSLWLPGVQFF TGTGCCAGCAGTTTATGGCTCCCCGGGGTGCAGTTCTTC
- TRBD1 TRBJ2-7 TRBV9 CASSPTQRQGKSYEQYF TGTGCCAGCAGCCCCACTCAAAGACAGGGGAAGTCCTACGAGCAGTACTTC
- TRBD1 TRBJ2-7 TRBV3-1 CASSTPPGTGGGEQYF TGTGCCAGCAGCACTCCCCCAGGGACAGGGGGAGGCGAGCAGTACTTC
- - TRBJ1-2 TRBV6-1 CASSEVSNYGYTF TGTGCCAGCAGTGAAGTAAGCAACTATGGCTACACCTTC
few TRBD1 TRBJ2-5 TRBV3-1 CASSQVGGTGACMAQYF TGTGCCAGCAGCCAAGTTGGCGGGACAGGGGCTTGTATGGCCCAGTACTTC
many - TRBJ2-1 TRBV15 CATSREGEQFF TGTGCCACCAGCAGAGAGGGTGAGCAGTTCTTC
- - TRBJ2-3 TRBV11-2 CASSPWWGASTDTQYF TGTGCCAGCAGCCCCTGGTGGGGGGCTAGCACAGATACGCAGTATTTT
- TRBD1 TRBJ2-7 TRBV9 CASSGKGTGDFNEQYF TGTGCCAGCAGCGGGAAAGGGACAGGGGATTTCAACGAGCAGTACTTC
- - TRBJ2-6 TRBV6-6 CASSYAANVLTF TGTGCCAGCAGCTATGCGGCCAACGTCCTGACTTTC
- - TRBJ2-7 TRBV4-1 CASSQERGLGEQYF TGCGCCAGCAGCCAAGAAAGAGGGTTAGGCGAGCAGTACTTC
- - TRBJ1-5 TRBV21-1 CASSSNGGQGEPFGLQPQHF TGTGCCAGCAGCTCGAATGGGGGACAGGGGGAACCTTTTGGTCTTCAGCCCCAGCATTTT
few TRBD2 TRBJ2-3 TRBV15 CATSRDPTSGTDTQYF TGTGCCACCAGCAGAGATCCCACTAGCGGCACAGATACGCAGTATTTT
- TRBD2 TRBJ2-5 TRBV12-3/TRBV12-4 CASSFGLAGGQGTQYF TGTGCCAGCAGTTTCGGACTAGCGGGGGGGCAAGGGACCCAGTACTTC
- - TRBJ1-2 TRBV5-4 CASSVRDGTNYGYTF TGTGCCAGCAGCGTGAGGGACGGAACTAACTATGGCTACACCTTC
few TRBD2 TRBJ2-1 TRBV20-1 CSARGERAGGRKGFHEQFF TGCAGTGCTAGAGGAGAAAGGGCGGGGGGGCGTAAGGGGTTCCATGAGCAGTTCTTC
few - TRBJ2-1 TRBV5-4 CASSLEGLNSYNEQFF TGTGCCAGCAGCCTGGAGGGGTTAAACTCCTACAATGAGCAGTTCTTC
- - TRBJ1-1 TRBV5-1 CASSPAWGMNTEAFF TGCGCCAGCAGCCCGGCGTGGGGAATGAACACTGAAGCTTTCTTT
many - TRBJ2-1 TRBV7-9 CASSFDLGSYNEQFF TGTGCCAGCAGCTTTGACTTGGGCTCCTACAATGAGCAGTTCTTC
- - TRBJ1-1 TRBV4-1 CASSQVFIAGPPNTEAFF TGCGCCAGCAGCCAAGTTTTCATAGCCGGACCACCGAACACTGAAGCTTTCTTT
few - TRBJ2-4 TRBV7-3 CASSLTGAGPKNIQYF TGTGCCAGCAGCTTAACGGGGGCGGGACCCAAAAACATTCAGTACTTC
- - TRBJ2-7 TRBV6-6 CASSYSIGTGREQYF TGTGCCAGCAGTTACTCGATCGGCACAGGAAGGGAGCAGTACTTC
- - TRBJ2-5 TRBV18 CASSPLRVQETQYF TGTGCCAGCTCACCACTTAGAGTCCAAGAGACCCAGTACTTC
- - TRBJ2-2 TRBV20-1 CSARDRRVANTGELFF TGCAGTGCTAGAGATAGGCGGGTGGCGAACACCGGGGAGCTGTTTTTT
- - TRBJ2-3 TRBV5-6 CASSLLGTPGSSGVYTDTQYF TGTGCCAGCAGCTTACTCGGGACACCCGGGTCGAGCGGGGTTTACACAGATACGCAGTATTTT
- TRBD1 TRBJ2-7 TRBV20-1 CSVLQGLEDEQYF TGCAGTGTCTTACAGGGGCTTGAAGACGAGCAGTACTTC
- TRBD1 TRBJ1-1 TRBV27 CASSSTGQGKAFF TGTGCCAGCAGTTCCACAGGACAGGGTAAAGCTTTCTTT
- - TRBJ1-5 TRBV2 CASNAVADSNQPQHF TGTGCCAGCAACGCCGTGGCAGATAGCAATCAGCCCCAGCATTTT
- TRBD2 TRBJ2-1 TRBV7-3 CASSLVGTSGGVANGQFF TGTGCCAGCAGCTTAGTTGGGACTAGCGGGGGTGTTGCCAATGGGCAGTTCTTC
- TRBD1 TRBJ2-5 TRBV20-1 CSASRSTGGGETLYF TGCAGTGCTAGCCGATCGACAGGGGGCGGGGAGACCCTGTACTTC
- TRBD1 TRBJ2-1 TRBV5-1 CASSTGQGAGGEQFF TGCGCCAGCAGCACGGGACAGGGGGCCGGGGGTGAGCAGTTCTTC
- - TRBJ1-2 TRBV30 CAWPGPGGYTF TGTGCCTGGCCGGGTCCCGGGGGCTACACCTTC
few - TRBJ2-1 TRBV13 CASSLAGQAHFEQFF TGTGCCAGCAGTTTGGCAGGCCAGGCACATTTCGAGCAGTTCTTC
few - TRBJ2-1 TRBV12-5 CASGLGMGNEQFF TGTGCTAGTGGTTTAGGGATGGGCAATGAGCAGTTCTTC
few TRBD2 TRBJ2-1 TRBV27 CASSFLAGAGYNEQFF TGTGCCAGCAGTTTTCTAGCGGGGGCTGGTTACAATGAGCAGTTCTTC
- TRBD1 TRBJ1-2 TRBV10-3 CAIVNGQGASDGYTF TGTGCCATTGTCAATGGACAGGGGGCAAGTGATGGCTACACCTTC
many - TRBJ2-7 TRBV4-2 CASSQPYEQYF TGTGCCAGCAGCCAACCCTACGAGCAGTACTTC
- - TRBJ2-3 TRBV7-2 CASSMFPGRIGSGQYF TGTGCCAGCAGCATGTTTCCGGGACGGATAGGGAGTGGGCAGTATTTT
few - TRBJ2-3 TRBV7-3 CASSLGPRGGMSTDTQYF TGTGCCAGCAGCCTAGGGCCCCGAGGGGGGATGAGCACAGATACGCAGTATTTT
few TRBD2 TRBJ2-4 TRBV28 CASSSAAGTRPKNIQYF TGTGCCAGCAGTTCCGCCGCCGGGACTAGACCCAAAAACATTCAGTACTTC
many - TRBJ2-7 TRBV25-1 CASRPTASYEQYF TGTGCCAGCAGACCGACAGCCTCCTACGAGCAGTACTTC
many - TRBJ2-1 TRBV4-2 CASSQASGQGYEQFF TGTGCCAGCAGCCAGGCCTCTGGGCAGGGCTATGAGCAGTTCTTC
- - TRBJ2-5 TRBV3-1 CASGEATSEETQYF TGTGCCAGCGGCGAAGCCACTTCCGAAGAGACCCAGTACTTC
few TRBD1 TRBJ2-7 TRBV28 CASSLSFGQGGRHEQYF TGTGCCAGCAGTTTATCTTTTGGACAGGGTGGCAGACACGAGCAGTACTTC
few - TRBJ2-5 TRBV5-1 CASNSHQPGIQETQYF TGCGCCAGCAATTCACACCAACCGGGGATTCAAGAGACCCAGTACTTC